A selection of T cell receptor beta chains follows, all from one sample in a study of blood T cell repertoires in COVID-19. The method was immunoSEQ multiplex PCR; TCRdb's version includes in-frame clones alone and lacks a portion of them. In the table there are hundreds of thousands of clones, around 83% of which are singletons. Sequenced: peripheral blood. The receptors stem from a woman between 50 and 59 years old with acute or convalescent COVID-19. Each CDR3 is given with its conserved first and last residue. A D gene is named only where the DNA matches it firmly. Not every row has a clone size; where given, it reads once, few, many or a size class.

d_gene,j_gene,abundance,v_gene,CDR3aa,CDR3nt
.,TRBJ2-1,.,TRBV30,CAWSVGGEQFF,TGTGCCTGGAGTGTTGGGGGGGAGCAGTTCTTC
.,TRBJ2-7,.,TRBV4-1,CASSQGSTVDPYEQYF,TGCGCCAGCAGCCAAGGCTCCACAGTCGACCCCTACGAGCAGTACTTC
.,TRBJ1-4,.,TRBV2,CASSVGGTNEKLFF,TGTGCCAGCAGTGTAGGGGGAACTAATGAAAAACTGTTTTTT
.,TRBJ2-2,.,TRBV5-5,CASSLVRQNTGELFF,TGTGCCAGCAGCTTGGTCAGGCAAAACACCGGGGAGCTGTTTTTT
.,TRBJ2-3,.,TRBV6-5,CASSQTDTQYF,TGTGCCAGCTCTCAGACAGATACGCAGTATTTT
TRBD2,TRBJ2-7,.,TRBV7-6,CASSLDGREGGDEQYF,TGTGCCAGCAGCTTAGATGGGCGGGAGGGCGGCGACGAGCAGTACTTC
.,TRBJ1-1,few,TRBV29-1,CSVFAGKNTEAFF,TGCAGCGTTTTTGCCGGTAAGAACACTGAAGCTTTCTTT
.,TRBJ2-3,.,TRBV5-1,CASGLAYSTDTQYF,TGCGCCAGTGGTCTAGCGTATAGCACAGATACGCAGTATTTT
.,TRBJ2-5,.,TRBV27,CASSFVGGETQYF,TGTGCCAGCAGTTTCGTGGGAGGAGAGACCCAGTACTTC
TRBD2,TRBJ2-1,.,TRBV6-4,CASSDSPSLARSSYNEQFF,TGTGCCAGCAGTGACTCCCCCTCACTAGCGCGATCCTCCTACAATGAGCAGTTCTTC
.,TRBJ1-1,.,TRBV12-3/TRBV12-4,CASIRSTEAFF,TGTGCCAGCATCCGGAGCACTGAAGCTTTCTTT
.,TRBJ2-3,.,TRBV5-4,CASSLVVLPGTQYF,TGTGCCAGCAGCTTGGTGGTCTTACCGGGTACGCAGTATTTT
TRBD1,TRBJ2-1,.,TRBV18,CASSLQGATYNEQFF,TGTGCCAGCTCACTACAGGGGGCGACCTACAATGAGCAGTTCTTC
TRBD1,TRBJ1-2,.,TRBV29-1,CSVGLGQGVSTYGYTF,TGCAGCGTCGGCTTGGGGCAGGGGGTTTCGACCTATGGCTACACCTTC
.,TRBJ1-2,.,TRBV28,CASIPDAGRGYTF,TGTGCCAGCATCCCGGATGCAGGGAGGGGCTACACCTTC
TRBD1,TRBJ1-2,.,TRBV6-5,CASRGTGAYYGYTF,TGTGCCAGCAGGGGGACAGGGGCCTACTATGGCTACACCTTC
TRBD1,TRBJ1-4,.,TRBV11-1,CASSLNGQGTNEKLFF,TGTGCCAGCAGCCTCAACGGACAGGGGACTAATGAAAAACTGTTTTTT
TRBD1,TRBJ1-2,.,TRBV25-1,CASSASGGNYGYTF,TGTGCCAGCAGTGCTTCAGGGGGCAACTATGGCTACACCTTC
TRBD2,TRBJ2-7,.,TRBV5-1,CASSLATSGPGEQYF,TGCGCCAGCAGCTTGGCCACTAGCGGCCCAGGAGAGCAGTACTTC
.,TRBJ2-3,.,TRBV10-2,CASRSGSSTDTQYF,TGCGCCAGCAGGAGCGGGTCCAGCACAGATACGCAGTATTTT
.,TRBJ1-2,.,TRBV7-2,CASSLKGNYGYTF,TGTGCCAGCAGCTTAAAGGGGAACTATGGCTACACCTTC
.,TRBJ2-1,.,TRBV29-1,CSVEQPGLLLEQFF,TGCAGCGTTGAACAACCGGGACTTTTATTGGAGCAGTTCTTC
.,TRBJ1-3,few,TRBV5-1,CASSRQASSGNTIYF,TGCGCCAGCAGCCGACAGGCCAGCTCTGGAAACACCATATATTTT
.,TRBJ1-5,.,TRBV28,CASSFEINQPQHF,TGTGCCAGCAGTTTCGAGATAAATCAGCCCCAGCATTTT
TRBD1,TRBJ1-2,.,TRBV11-2,CASSLVGQGSGYTF,TGTGCCAGCAGCTTAGTCGGACAGGGCTCTGGCTACACCTTC
TRBD1,TRBJ1-5,.,TRBV4-1,CASSPGTGEYSNQPQHF,TGCGCCAGCAGCCCGGGGACAGGGGAGTATAGCAATCAGCCCCAGCATTTT
TRBD1,TRBJ2-7,.,TRBV6-5,CASGRQGSNEQYF,TGTGCCAGCGGGAGACAGGGATCGAACGAGCAGTACTTC
TRBD2,TRBJ2-7,.,TRBV2,CASSPLARHGEQYF,TGTGCCAGCAGCCCACTAGCGCGGCATGGCGAGCAGTACTTC
.,TRBJ2-2,.,TRBV10-3,CAIRQGQNTGELFF,TGTGCCATCAGGCAAGGACAGAACACCGGGGAGCTGTTTTTT
TRBD2,TRBJ2-3,few,TRBV7-2,CASSLRLAGLPDTQYF,TGTGCCAGCAGCCTAAGACTAGCGGGACTCCCAGATACGCAGTATTTT
TRBD1,TRBJ2-2,few,TRBV6-1,CASSGAPTGGTGELFF,TGTGCCAGCAGTGGGGCCCCAACAGGGGGGACCGGGGAGCTGTTTTTT
TRBD1,TRBJ2-1,once,TRBV5-8,CASSLPGTGRLDEQFF,TGTGCCAGCAGCTTGCCCGGGACAGGGCGTCTGGATGAGCAGTTCTTC
.,TRBJ2-7,.,TRBV4-2,CASSQDTSSGYEQYF,TGTGCCAGCAGCCAAGATACGAGTAGCGGCTACGAGCAGTACTTC
TRBD2,TRBJ2-7,.,TRBV27,CASSLDGRAPVEQYF,TGTGCCAGCAGTCTTGACGGGAGGGCCCCGGTGGAGCAGTACTTC
TRBD1,TRBJ2-3,.,TRBV14,CASSQPRDRESTDTQYF,TGTGCCAGCAGCCAACCACGGGACAGGGAAAGCACAGATACGCAGTATTTT
.,TRBJ2-7,.,TRBV28,CASSPLTDTYEQYF,TGTGCCAGCAGTCCTTTGACGGACACCTACGAGCAGTACTTC
.,TRBJ2-7,.,TRBV7-3,CASSSTLEKQYF,TGTGCCAGCAGCTCAACTTTAGAAAAGCAGTACTTC
.,TRBJ2-5,once,TRBV11-2,CASSLEAGARRETQYF,TGTGCCAGCAGCTTAGAGGCGGGGGCGAGGCGGGAGACCCAGTACTTC
TRBD2,TRBJ2-5,.,TRBV10-1,CASSGGSAPGETQYF,TGCGCCAGCAGTGGCGGGAGCGCCCCTGGAGAGACCCAGTACTTC
TRBD2,TRBJ2-5,.,TRBV7-2,CASGTSGYQETQYF,TGTGCCAGCGGGACTAGCGGGTACCAAGAGACCCAGTACTTC
.,TRBJ1-2,.,TRBV24-1,CATSGTGHQGRGYGYTF,TGTGCCACCAGCGGAACGGGACACCAAGGGAGAGGCTATGGCTACACCTTC
.,TRBJ2-3,.,TRBV21-1,CASSNYRVGVTDTQYF,TGTGCCAGCAGCAACTACAGGGTGGGGGTAACAGATACGCAGTATTTT
.,TRBJ2-7,once,TRBV3-1/TRBV3-2,CASSQSHEQYF,TGTGCCAGCAGCCAAAGCCACGAGCAGTACTTC
.,TRBJ2-7,.,TRBV30,CAWEMETYEQYF,TGTGCCTGGGAGATGGAGACCTACGAGCAGTACTTC